This is a list of T cell receptor beta chains from one sample in a study of monozygotic twins with inflammatory bowel disease. TCRdb re-called the 5' RACE reads and gives one entry per CDR3 protein, without DNA. In all, the sample yields 420,000 or so distinct CDR3 sequences. The sequenced sample consisted of blood. Source of these receptors: a human donor with ulcerative colitis or Crohn's disease, or a healthy co-twin of an affected twin (not recorded which). Each CDR3 is given with its conserved first and last residue. Fields, in order: V gene, J gene, CDR3 protein.

TRBV10-3	TRBJ2-1	CAISVSGSSYNEQFF
TRBV6-5	TRBJ1-3	CASSYSRWDRVFSGNTIYF
TRBV11-2	TRBJ2-1	CASSLLPFQNEQFF
TRBV4-3	TRBJ1-1	CASSLRRGPRGTEAFF
TRBV12-3/TRBV12-4	TRBJ1-2	CASSLAGRAGHTF
TRBV4-1	TRBJ2-7	CASSQVGTGKNEQYF
TRBV5-5	TRBJ2-5	CASSGVAVLRETQYF
TRBV20-1	TRBJ2-7	CSARVVSNYEQYF
TRBV5-8	TRBJ1-4	CASSRDRGPATNEKLFF
TRBV15	TRBJ1-2	CATSREGTRGRVDGYTF
TRBV6-5	TRBJ2-5	CASSYTGIRETQYF
TRBV28	TRBJ1-6	CASKTGGVSPLHF
TRBV5-6	TRBJ1-1	CASSFGRAAEAFF
TRBV20-1	TRBJ2-7	CSAGRTQRGVYEQYF
TRBV29-1	TRBJ1-4	CSAQLAAGEKLFF
TRBV15	TRBJ1-5	CATNPGLGQPQHF
TRBV10-2	TRBJ1-2	CASTARENGYTF
TRBV9	TRBJ2-2	CASSPRLAENTGELFF
TRBV7-2	TRBJ1-2	CASSLNGDRGGYGYTF
TRBV7-2	TRBJ1-5	CASSLVGPSSNQPQHF
TRBV7-2	TRBJ2-1	CASSSGALAEQFF
TRBV4-3	TRBJ2-2	CASRAVANTGELFF
TRBV5-1	TRBJ2-1	CASTSQVSDLSNEQFF
TRBV4-3	TRBJ2-7	CASSQDRTSGNYEQYF
TRBV5-1	TRBJ1-1	CASSPGGVVGMNTEAFF
TRBV20-1	TRBJ2-7	CSASKQGPVYEQYF
TRBV29-1	TRBJ2-2	CSVESTGELFF
TRBV29-1	TRBJ1-1	CSVQGDGMNTEAFF
TRBV5-5	TRBJ1-2	CASSSSRQGIYGYTF
TRBV28	TRBJ1-5	CASSLGQGIGQPQHF
TRBV7-9	TRBJ2-5	CAGSFLGDTETQYF
TRBV5-4	TRBJ2-2	CASSLDIPGELFF
TRBV5-4	TRBJ2-2	CASSSGGGSLAGGWNTGELFF
TRBV7-9	TRBJ1-5	CASSSSQGLSQPQHF
TRBV10-3	TRBJ2-7	CAISLGLADIYEQYF
TRBV5-1	TRBJ2-4	CASSFTAGRMDKNIQYF
TRBV20-1	TRBJ2-1	CSARDFGTFNNEQFF
TRBV5-1	TRBJ2-1	CASSAVRSDNEQFF
TRBV2	TRBJ1-5	CASSADRYNQPQHF
TRBV11-2	TRBJ2-7	CASSPTGSTLYEQYF
TRBV28	TRBJ1-6	CASRRQGLFSPLHF
TRBV4-1	TRBJ2-3	CASSQEALGDTQYF
TRBV4-1	TRBJ2-7	CASSQDTGGPNKGTYEQYF
TRBV18	TRBJ1-1	CASSPTRQGNTEAFF
TRBV7-2	TRBJ1-1	CASISAGAGHAMNTEAFF
TRBV5-8	TRBJ2-1	CASSSGGRSGSSYNEQFF
TRBV12-3/TRBV12-4	TRBJ1-2	CASSLGYGYTF
TRBV19	TRBJ2-1	CASSVGLAENNEQFF
TRBV20-1	TRBJ2-5	CSYTRPGGVETQYF
TRBV5-1	TRBJ2-1	CASSLERFYNEQFF
TRBV15	TRBJ1-4	CATSRDLTTGAGEKLFF
TRBV5-4	TRBJ2-1	CAPGNFNEQFF
TRBV7-3	TRBJ2-3	CASSLTRLAGADTQYF
TRBV29-1	TRBJ1-3	CSVEGTSSGNTIYF
TRBV12-3/TRBV12-4	TRBJ1-6	CASSRRQINSPLHF